The 29 T cell receptor beta chains in this list originate from one sample, sequenced in a study of blood T cell repertoires in COVID-19. Using immunoSEQ multiplex PCR, the repertoire was profiled, and TCRdb retains in-frame clones only, with some absent. This table has 140,000 or so clones, approximately 84% appearing once. Sequencing was done on a sample of PBMCs or T cells enriched from blood (not recorded which). The receptors stem from a woman in her fifties or sixties with acute COVID-19.

The chain links TRBV5-1 to TRBJ2-4, with D possibly TRBD2 on 6 matching bases. The CDR3 contains 14 residues. Germline CDR1 reads SGHRS; CDR2 reads YFSETQ. The V end lost 6 bases, the J end lost 9 bases, and 19 bases lay between the germline ends. The CDR3 loop is CASTPLGGDSIQYF. The CDR3 nucleotides read TGCGCCAGCACACCATTGGGAGGTGATAGCATTCAGTACTTC.

The rearrangement links TRBV10-3 to TRBJ1-5; TRBD1 aligns across 10 bases. The CDR3 is 16 residues long. The germline gives CDR1 ENHRY, CDR2 SYGVKD. Trimming cost V 10 bases and J 3 bases; bases outside gene matches: 12. The CDR3 loop is CATLPGTGAFNQPQHF. CDR3 nucleotide sequence: TGTGCCACCCTTCCGGGGACAGGGGCCTTCAATCAGCCCCAGCATTTT.

CDR3 coding DNA: TGTGCCAGCAGCGTAGGGCTAGGCACTGGATTCGAGACCCAGTACTTC. Protein sequence: CASSVGLGTGFETQYF. This chain connects TRBV9 to TRBJ2-5, with D unresolved. Trimming left V 0 bases short and J 5 bases short, with 17 bases between. Germline lookup yields CDR1 SGDLS and CDR2 YYNGEE. This CDR3 has 16 amino acids.

The rearrangement links TRBV16 to TRBJ2-3; TRBD1 agrees at 7 bases. CDR1 KGHSY and CDR2 FQNENV come from the germline V gene. The CDR3 consists of 15 residues. Losses at the gene ends were 4 bases for V and 1 base for J; bases not matched to a gene: 5. For the CDR3, the DNA is TGTGCCAGCAGCCTTAATGGACAGGGCACAGATACGCAGTATTTT. This codes for CASSLNGQGTDTQYF.

V gene TRBV7-8 combines with J gene TRBJ2-7; 11 bases map to TRBD2. The CDR3 runs to 15 residues. V was pared by 4 bases and J by 2 bases, with 4 bases of the junction left unmatched. The germline CDR1 and CDR2 sequences are SGHVS and FQNEAQ. The CDR3 is CASSWGTSGTYEQYF. Here the CDR3 DNA reads TGTGCCAGCAGCTGGGGGACTAGCGGCACCTACGAGCAGTACTTC.

This sequence joins TRBV10-1 and TRBJ2-1, with TRBD2 matching over 7 bases. The ends lost 8 bases at V and 2 bases at J; junction bases unmatched: 9. Germline loops: CDR1 WNHNN, CDR2 SYGVQD (reference sequence). The CDR3 sequence is 15 residues long. The CDR3 DNA sequence: TGCGCCAGCCCGGTTAGACTAGCAGCCTACAATGAGCAGTTCTTC. It is translated as CASPVRLAAYNEQFF.

The chain links TRBV14 to TRBJ1-4; D perhaps matches TRBD1 (6 bases). CDR1 and CDR2 from the germline V gene are SGHDN and FVKESK. The V gene lost 5 bases and the J gene lost 5 bases, with 12 bases spanning the gap. The CDR3 consists of 14 residues. Here the CDR3 DNA reads TGTGCCAGCAGCGTCGGGGACATCAATGAAAAACTGTTTTTT. It translates to CASSVGDINEKLFF.

This clone was detected only once. The chain uses TRBV27 and TRBJ1-2, with 8 nucleotides matching TRBD1. Germline-derived CDR1 and CDR2 are MNHEY and SMNVEV (reference sequence). J gave up 6 bases and V 3 bases, and 6 bases lay outside the gene matches. The CDR3 has 14 amino acids. The CDR3 DNA reads TGTGCCAGCAGTTTGATGTCCAGGGGGCATGGCTACACCTTC. It yields the protein CASSLMSRGHGYTF.

This clone was counted a single time. The CDR3 DNA follows: TGTGCCAGCAGCCAAGGGTTTGTGGGAGGGCGGTACGAGCAGTACTTC. Translated, it gives CASSQGFVGGRYEQYF. This sequence joins TRBV3-1 (or the pseudogene TRBV3-2) and TRBJ2-7; 7 bases are shared with TRBD2. The germline V gene encodes CDR1 LGHDT and CDR2 YNNKEL (reference sequence). The CDR3 length is 16 residues. With V trimmed by 1 base and J by 4 bases, 10 bases remained unmatched.

The V gene is TRBV20-1, the J gene TRBJ1-2; D unresolved. This CDR3 is built from 13 residues. The V gene's germline CDR1 is DFQATT and CDR2 SNEGSKA (reference sequence). Trimming cost V 3 bases and J 5 bases, with 13 bases left between them. The chain's CDR3 is CSASPGLGYGYTF. DNA of the CDR3: TGCAGTGCTAGTCCGGGGTTAGGTTATGGCTACACCTTC.

The V call is TRBV19, the J call TRBJ2-1; 12 bases are shared with TRBD2. Germline trimming cut 4 bases from V and 9 bases from J; bases unmatched to any gene: 7. Germline V gene data show CDR1 as LNHDA and CDR2 as SQIVND (reference sequence). This CDR3 contains 15 residues. The CDR3 nucleotides are TGTGCCAGTAGTACCCGACTAGCGGGAGTTGGTGAGCAGTTCTTC. The encoded protein is CASSTRLAGVGEQFF.

This chain uses TRBV7-9 with TRBJ2-7; maybe TRBD2 (5 bases). Germline-derived CDR1 and CDR2 are SEHNR and FQNEAQ (reference sequence). This CDR3 is 13 amino acids long. V dropped 2 bases and J dropped 3 bases, with 8 bases sitting between them. The CDR3 bases are TGTGCCAGCAGCTTACCAGAGGGCTACGAGCAGTACTTC. Protein: CASSLPEGYEQYF. The complete variable domain, with remaining parts taken from reference TRBV7-9 and TRBJ2-7, reads DTGVSQNPRHKITKRGQNVTFRCDPISEHNRLYWYRQTLGQGPEFLTYFQNEAQLEKSRLLSDRFSAERPKGSFSTLEIQRTEQGDSAMYLCASSLPEGYEQYFGPGTRLTVT.

V usage is TRBV7-6 and J usage is TRBJ1-1, with D uncertain. This CDR3 has 14 amino acids. The V gene's germline CDR1 is SGHVS and CDR2 FNYEAQ. V was pared by 1 base and J by 2 bases, with 8 bases between. This chain's CDR3 is CASSLVADNTEAFF. The CDR3 region has the DNA TGTGCCAGCAGCTTAGTGGCAGATAACACTGAAGCTTTCTTT. Looking up the rest from reference TRBV7-6 and TRBJ1-1 gives the full variable domain: GAGVSQSPRYKVTKRGQDVALRCDPISGHVSLYWYRQALGQGPEFLTYFNYEAQQDKSGLPNDRFSAERPEGSISTLTIQRTEQRDSAMYRCASSLVADNTEAFFGQGTRLTVV.

The chain recombines TRBV7-9 with TRBJ1-1, with D perhaps TRBD1 (6 bases). Trimming took off 1 base at V and 5 bases at J, with 23 bases between the two ends. CDR3 length equals 18 residues. The germline V gene encodes CDR1 SEHNR and CDR2 FQNEAQ (reference sequence). As DNA, the CDR3 is TGTGCCAGCAGCTTAGTAGCCTCCCGGACAGTAATCGGGACTGAAGCTTTCTTT. Translation: CASSLVASRTVIGTEAFF.

The V call is TRBV3-1 (or the pseudogene TRBV3-2), the J call TRBJ2-1, with 12 bases aligning to TRBD2. The CDR3 totals 15 residues. Germline V lookup: CDR1 LGHDT, CDR2 YNNKEL (reference sequence). With V trimmed by 3 bases and J by 9 bases, 6 bases remained unmatched. The CDR3 nucleotides are TGTGCCAGCAGCCAGCGGACTAGCGGGGTGGCTGAGCAGTTCTTC. Protein sequence: CASSQRTSGVAEQFF.

This clone was picked up a small number of times. This sequence joins TRBV27 and TRBJ2-3, with 8 bases identical to TRBD2. The CDR3 totals 16 residues. V dropped 3 bases and J dropped 6; count of bases not matched to a gene: 11. CDR1 and CDR2 from the germline V gene are MNHEY and SMNVEV (reference sequence). CDR3 sequence (DNA): TGTGCCAGCAGTTTGAGGGGCGGGAGGCCAGGGGATACGCAGTATTTT. Translated, it gives CASSLRGGRPGDTQYF.

The chain recombines TRBV7-9 with TRBJ2-3; no reliable D call. Germline V CDR1 and CDR2: SEHNR, FQNEAQ (reference sequence). V was shortened by 10 bases and J by 2 bases, with 4 bases between the two germline ends. This CDR3 contains 10 residues. This chain's CDR3 is CAIHTDTQYF. CDR3 nucleotide sequence: TGTGCCATCCACACAGATACGCAGTATTTT.

The CDR3 spells CATSRDTASGASSYNEQFF. The DNA of the CDR3 is TGTGCCACCAGCAGAGATACCGCTAGCGGGGCTAGCTCCTACAATGAGCAGTTCTTC. The gene calls are TRBV15 and TRBJ2-1, with TRBD2 identical over 9 bases. This CDR3 contains 19 residues. With 0 bases clipped from V and 0 bases from J, the junction kept 9 bases outside the gene matches. Germline V gives CDR1 LNHNV, CDR2 YYDKDF (reference sequence). The variable domain in full, with the rest retrieved from reference TRBV15 and TRBJ2-1, is DAMVIQNPRYQVTQFGKPVTLSCSQTLNHNVMYWYQQKSSQAPKLLFHYYDKDFNNEADTPDNFQSRRPNTSFCFLDIRSPGLGDTAMYLCATSRDTASGASSYNEQFFGPGTRLTVL.

This chain connects TRBV11-3 to TRBJ1-2, with 10 bases identical to TRBD1. Per germline, CDR1 SGHNT and CDR2 YENEEA. V gave up 2 bases and J gave up 4 bases; unmatched junction bases: 4. The length of the CDR3 is 15 residues. The CDR3 DNA reads as TGTGCCAGCAGCTTACCGGGACAGGGGAGCTATGGCTACACCTTC. Translation gives CASSLPGQGSYGYTF. Full variable domain (remainder filled in from reference TRBV11-3 and TRBJ1-2): EAGVVQSPRYKIIEKKQPVAFWCNPISGHNTLYWYLQNLGQGPELLIRYENEEAVDDSQLPKDRFSAERLKGVDSTLKIQPAELGDSAVYLCASSLPGQGSYGYTFGSGTRLTVV.

This clone was seen more than once but under ten times. This rearrangement joins TRBV2 to TRBJ2-5; TRBD1 matches at 8 bases. The germline gives CDR1 SNHLY, CDR2 FYNNEI. Germline trimming cut 7 bases from V and 4 bases from J; bases unmatched to any gene: 8. This CDR3 has 14 residues. In DNA form, the CDR3 reads TGTGCCAGCATCCCGGACAGGGACCGAGAGACCCAGTACTTC. Translation gives CASIPDRDRETQYF.

The rearrangement joins TRBV4-3 to TRBJ2-1; 9 nucleotides line up with TRBD2. Germline V gene data show CDR1 as LGHNA and CDR2 as YSLEER. The CDR3 is made up of 17 amino acids. Trimming cost V 2 bases and J 3 bases; bases outside gene matches: 8. CDR3: CASSQTWASGDYNEQFF. Written as DNA, the CDR3 is TGCGCCAGCAGCCAAACTTGGGCTAGCGGGGACTACAATGAGCAGTTCTTC.

The chain uses TRBV7-3 and TRBJ2-5; the D gene is possibly TRBD2 (5 bases). Germline-derived CDR1 and CDR2 are SGHTA and FQGTGA. This CDR3 has 14 residues. V shed 3 bases and J shed 5 bases, with 13 bases lying between them. CDR3 loop: CASSFWSSGETQYF. The CDR3 DNA sequence: TGTGCCAGCAGCTTCTGGTCCTCGGGGGAGACCCAGTACTTC.

The rearrangement joins TRBV24-1 to TRBJ2-5, with TRBD1 matching 7 bases. In germline, CDR1 is KGHDR, CDR2 SFDVKD. The trim removed 3 bases at V and 1 base at J, leaving 4 bases unmatched. The CDR3 runs to 15 residues. The chain's CDR3 is CATSDTTGPQETQYF. The CDR3 coding sequence is TGTGCCACCAGTGATACGACAGGGCCCCAAGAGACCCAGTACTTC.

The CDR3 region is CASSEDRDVTGNTIYF. The CDR3, as DNA: TGTGCCAGCAGTGAGGACAGGGATGTTACTGGAAACACCATATATTTT. The chain recombines TRBV6-1 with TRBJ1-3; 8 bases match TRBD1. The trim removed 3 bases at V and 2 bases at J, leaving 6 bases unmatched. The V gene's germline CDR1 is MNHNS and CDR2 SASEGT. The CDR3 extends over 16 amino acids.

The rearrangement joins TRBV4-1 to TRBJ2-7, with 8 bases matching TRBD1. V lost 2 bases and J lost 0; bases outside the gene matches: 6. Germline V gene sequence: CDR1 MGHRA, CDR2 YSYEKL. There are 16 residues in the CDR3. The chain's CDR3 is CASSQWGTGYSYEQYF. The CDR3 nucleotides are TGCGCCAGCAGCCAATGGGGGACAGGATACTCCTACGAGCAGTACTTC.

The chain couples TRBV18 to TRBJ1-1; D may be TRBD1 (6 bases). This CDR3 has 15 amino acids. The germline CDR1 and CDR2 sequences are KGHSH and LQKENI. Trimming removed 3 bases at V and 1 base at J, with 12 bases between. CDR3 nucleotide sequence: TGTGCCAGCTCACCGGCTCTAGGGGGGAACACTGAAGCTTTCTTT. Encoded protein: CASSPALGGNTEAFF.

CDR3 DNA: TGTGCCTGGAGTATACTGACAGGGACCCGTTATGGCTACACCTTC. Encoded protein: CAWSILTGTRYGYTF. The rearrangement links TRBV30 to TRBJ1-2, with TRBD1 matching 7 bases. Germline CDR1 GTSNPN, CDR2 SVGIG (reference sequence). V was clipped by 2 bases and J by 5 bases; unmatched bases: 11. The CDR3 has 15 amino acids.

This clone was seen only a few times. The chain recombines TRBV5-1 with TRBJ2-1; D possibly corresponds to TRBD1 (5 bases). V was pared by 3 bases and J by 8 bases, with 21 bases between. The CDR3 length is 16 residues. Germline V lookup: CDR1 SGHRS, CDR2 YFSETQ. CDR3 amino acids: CASSSGLDTRTDEQFF. The DNA of the CDR3 is TGCGCCAGCAGCTCCGGATTGGACACCAGAACAGATGAGCAGTTCTTC.

This clone came up once. Here the CDR3 reads CASSFAGSKAFF. The CDR3 region has the DNA TGTGCCAGCAGCTTTGCAGGGTCGAAAGCTTTCTTT. The chain uses TRBV11-2 and TRBJ1-1; D is possibly TRBD1 (5 bases). Looked up from germline, CDR1 is SGHAT and CDR2 is FQNNGV. Trimming stripped 3 bases from V and 9 bases from J, with 11 bases between. This CDR3 has 12 amino acids.